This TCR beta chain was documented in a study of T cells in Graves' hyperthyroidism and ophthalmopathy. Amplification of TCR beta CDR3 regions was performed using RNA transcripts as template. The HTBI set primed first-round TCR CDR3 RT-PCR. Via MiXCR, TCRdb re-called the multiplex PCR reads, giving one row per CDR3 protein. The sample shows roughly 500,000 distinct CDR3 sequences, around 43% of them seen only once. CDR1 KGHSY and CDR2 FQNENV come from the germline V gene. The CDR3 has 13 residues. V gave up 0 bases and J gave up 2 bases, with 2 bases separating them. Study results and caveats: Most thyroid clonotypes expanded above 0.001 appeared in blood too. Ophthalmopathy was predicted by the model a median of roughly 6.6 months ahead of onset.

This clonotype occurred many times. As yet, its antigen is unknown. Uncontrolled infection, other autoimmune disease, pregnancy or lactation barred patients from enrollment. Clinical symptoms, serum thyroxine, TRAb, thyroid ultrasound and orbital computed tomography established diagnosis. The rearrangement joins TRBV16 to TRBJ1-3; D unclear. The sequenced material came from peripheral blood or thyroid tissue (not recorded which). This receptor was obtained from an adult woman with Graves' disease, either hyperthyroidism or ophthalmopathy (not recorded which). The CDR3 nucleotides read TGTGCCAGCAGCCAATCTCCTGGAAACACCATATATTTT. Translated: CASSQSPGNTIYF.